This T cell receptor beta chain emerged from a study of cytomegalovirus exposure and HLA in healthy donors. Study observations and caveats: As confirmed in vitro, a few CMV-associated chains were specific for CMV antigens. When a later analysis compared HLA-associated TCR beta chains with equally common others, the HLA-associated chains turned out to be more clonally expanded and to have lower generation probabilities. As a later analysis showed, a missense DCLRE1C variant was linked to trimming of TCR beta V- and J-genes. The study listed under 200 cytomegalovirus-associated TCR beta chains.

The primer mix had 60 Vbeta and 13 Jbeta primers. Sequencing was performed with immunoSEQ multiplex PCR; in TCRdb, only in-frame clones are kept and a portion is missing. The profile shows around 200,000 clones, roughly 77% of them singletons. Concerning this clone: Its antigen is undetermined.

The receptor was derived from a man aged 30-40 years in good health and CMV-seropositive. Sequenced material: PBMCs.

The CDR3, as DNA: TGTGCCAGCAGCCGCCCGGGGGACCTCTCCTACGAGCAGTACTTC. The encoded protein is CASSRPGDLSYEQYF. The rearrangement joins TRBV5-4 to TRBJ2-7, with a weak D call TRBD2 (6 bases). Trimming cost V 4 bases and J 0 bases, with 14 bases left between them. The germline gives CDR1 SGHNT, CDR2 YYREEE (reference sequence). CDR3 size: 15 residues.